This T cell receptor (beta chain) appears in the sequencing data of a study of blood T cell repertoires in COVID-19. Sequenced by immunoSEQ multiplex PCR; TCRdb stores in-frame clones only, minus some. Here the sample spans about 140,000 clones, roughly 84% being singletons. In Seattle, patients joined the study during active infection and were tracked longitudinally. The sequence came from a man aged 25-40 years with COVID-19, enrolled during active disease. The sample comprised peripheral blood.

CDR3 region: CASSYGTGKPYGYTF. The CDR3 DNA is TGTGCCAGCAGCTATGGGACAGGGAAGCCCTATGGCTACACCTTC. The V gene is TRBV11-1, the J gene TRBJ1-2, with TRBD1 matching over 9 bases. The length of the CDR3 is 15 residues. Germline CDR1 and CDR2: SGHAT and FQDESV (reference sequence). The V gene end was trimmed by 4 bases and the J gene end by 4 bases; junction bases not matched to a gene: 7. Full variable domain (missing parts from reference TRBV11-1 and TRBJ1-2): EAEVAQSPRYKITEKSQAVAFWCDPISGHATLYWYRQILGQGPELLVQFQDESVVDDSQLPKDRFSAERLKGVDSTLKIQPAELGDSAMYLCASSYGTGKPYGYTFGSGTRLTVV.